This T cell receptor (beta chain) originates from a study of cytomegalovirus exposure and HLA in healthy donors. Findings and caveats of the study: Rare TCR sequences predominated, though certain public TCRs were found in many donors. The study recorded over 150 TCR beta chains that were cytomegalovirus-associated.

This clone was found once. The antigen is not known. This CDR3 has 16 amino acids. From germline, CDR1 is MNHEY and CDR2 SVGAGI. Between the trimmed V and J ends, which lost 0 bases and 9 bases, there was a span of 19 bases. Produced via immunoSEQ multiplex PCR; TCRdb's table is partial and in-frame only. The sample records roughly 180,000 clones, about 89% being singletons. The source of this sequence is a young man in good health and CMV-seropositive. Source material: PBMCs. V and J are TRBV6-5 and TRBJ2-3; D is perhaps TRBD2 (7 bases). The CDR3 DNA reads as TGTGCCAGCAGTTACTCGAAAGGGGGGGGAATAGAAACGCAGTATTTT. Translation: CASSYSKGGGIETQYF.